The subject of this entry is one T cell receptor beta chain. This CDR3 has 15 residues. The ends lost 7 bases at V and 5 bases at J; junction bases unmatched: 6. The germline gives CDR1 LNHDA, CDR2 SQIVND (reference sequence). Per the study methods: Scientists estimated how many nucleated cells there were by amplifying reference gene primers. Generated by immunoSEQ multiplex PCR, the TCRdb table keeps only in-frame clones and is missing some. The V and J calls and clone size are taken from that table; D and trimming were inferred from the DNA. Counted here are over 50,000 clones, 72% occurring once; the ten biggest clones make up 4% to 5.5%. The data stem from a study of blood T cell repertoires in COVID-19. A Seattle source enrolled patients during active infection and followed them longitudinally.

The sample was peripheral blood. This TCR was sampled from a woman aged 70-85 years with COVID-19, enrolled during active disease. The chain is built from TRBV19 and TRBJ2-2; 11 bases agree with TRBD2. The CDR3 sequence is CASTIAGGSTGELFF. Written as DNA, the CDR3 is TGTGCCAGTACCATAGCGGGAGGGTCAACCGGGGAGCTGTTTTTT.